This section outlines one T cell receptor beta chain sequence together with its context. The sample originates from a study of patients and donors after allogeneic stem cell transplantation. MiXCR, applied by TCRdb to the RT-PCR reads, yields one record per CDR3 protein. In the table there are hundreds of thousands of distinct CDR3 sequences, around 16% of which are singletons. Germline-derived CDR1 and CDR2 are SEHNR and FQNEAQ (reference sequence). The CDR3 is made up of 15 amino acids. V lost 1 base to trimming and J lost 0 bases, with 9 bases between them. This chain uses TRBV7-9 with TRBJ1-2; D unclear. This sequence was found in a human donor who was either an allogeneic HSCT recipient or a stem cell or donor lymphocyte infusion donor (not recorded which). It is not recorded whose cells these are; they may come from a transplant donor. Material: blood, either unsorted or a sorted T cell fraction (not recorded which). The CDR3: CASSLGVPANYGYTF. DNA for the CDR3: TGTGCCAGCAGCTTAGGGGTACCGGCTAACTATGGCTACACCTTC.